A single sample gave rise to the 14 T cell receptor beta chains below, sequenced in a study of T cell responses to AZD1222 COVID-19 vaccine (dated by TCRdb to about 2021). In light of the paper, this sample's time point label describes: baseline before first vaccination. This specimen's treatment or condition label, per the study, means: meningococcal conjugate vaccine given as trial control. Libraries were made using the immunoSEQ multiplex PCR assay. The source is immuneACCESS, and TCRdb retained only in-frame sequences with V and J called. Part of the clones is not carried over; for the studies checked, unresolved V genes explain less than half of this, and the remainder is unexplained. The sample table holds over 150,000 clones, of which 70% to 90% were seen once. The ten largest clones add up to 4.5% to 6% of the sample. Specimen: peripheral blood, collected on day 0 of MenACWY control vaccination. These receptors originate from an adult in good health.

V is TRBV27 and J is TRBJ2-7; D unclear. The CDR3 contains 14 residues. CDR1 MNHEY and CDR2 SMNVEV come from the germline V gene (reference sequence). The V gene lost 0 bases and the J gene lost 1 base, with 7 bases spanning the gap. CDR3 region: CASSLSTRSYEQYF. CDR3 sequence (DNA): TGTGCCAGCAGTTTATCGACCCGTTCCTACGAGCAGTACTTC.

V usage is TRBV14 and J usage is TRBJ2-1; 11 nucleotides match TRBD2. V lost 5 bases and J lost 3; bases outside the gene matches: 9. The CDR3 length is 17 residues. Germline lookup yields CDR1 SGHDN and CDR2 FVKESK. The CDR3 bases are TGTGCCAGCAGCACACGCCCCGGGACTAGCGGCTACAATGAGCAGTTCTTC. Encoded protein: CASSTRPGTSGYNEQFF.

The chain employs TRBV6-4 and TRBJ1-5, with D unclear. Trimming took 3 bases from V and 9 from J, leaving 12 bases between them. Germline V gene lookup returns CDR1 MRHNA and CDR2 SNTAGT. The CDR3 loop spans 13 amino acids. CDR3 in amino acids: CASSEGLLRPQHF. The CDR3 DNA is TGTGCCAGCAGTGAAGGCCTTCTTAGGCCCCAGCATTTT.

This clone has just a few counts. The rearrangement uses TRBV7-9 and TRBJ1-4; D is ambiguous. V gave up 0 bases and J gave up 8 bases, with 7 bases separating them. The CDR3 totals 13 residues. CDR1 and CDR2 from the germline V gene are SEHNR and FQNEAQ (reference sequence). CDR3 region: CASSLAYGEKLFF. CDR3 coding DNA: TGTGCCAGCAGCTTAGCTTACGGGGAAAAACTGTTTTTT. Full variable domain (outside the CDR3, taken from reference TRBV7-9 and TRBJ1-4): DTGVSQNPRHKITKRGQNVTFRCDPISEHNRLYWYRQTLGQGPEFLTYFQNEAQLEKSRLLSDRFSAERPKGSFSTLEIQRTEQGDSAMYLCASSLAYGEKLFFGSGTQLSVL.

The J gene is TRBJ1-2, the V gene TRBV5-1; no reliable D call. V was pared by 0 bases and J by 2 bases, with 11 bases between. This CDR3 is 15 amino acids long. CDR1 and CDR2 from the germline V gene are SGHRS and YFSETQ. The CDR3 DNA is TGCGCCAGCAGCTTGGGGGCCAGCGAAAACTATGGCTACACCTTC. The encoded protein is CASSLGASENYGYTF. Using reference TRBV5-1 and TRBJ1-2 for the parts outside the CDR3, the full variable domain is KAGVTQTPRYLIKTRGQQVTLSCSPISGHRSVSWYQQTPGQGLQFLFEYFSETQRNKGNFPGRFSGRQFSNSRSEMNVSTLELGDSALYLCASSLGASENYGYTFGSGTRLTVV.

This clone was counted only a few times. The rearrangement links TRBV7-2 to TRBJ2-7; no clear D. Trimming stripped 5 bases from V and 7 bases from J, with 18 bases between. CDR3 length: 14 residues. In germline, CDR1 is SGHTA, CDR2 FQGNSA. The CDR3 spells CASSQKRSGLEQYF. In nucleotides, the CDR3 is TGTGCCAGCAGCCAGAAAAGATCCGGATTAGAGCAGTACTTC.

This chain uses TRBV28 with TRBJ1-2, with TRBD1 matching 10 bases. Germline V CDR1 and CDR2: MDHEN, SYDVKM. The V segment lost 6 bases and the J segment 4 bases; nucleotides outside the gene matches: 8. The CDR3 contains 15 residues. As DNA, the CDR3 is TGTGCCAGCAGGCCTCAGACAGGGGGCCCCTATGGCTACACCTTC. This translates into CASRPQTGGPYGYTF.

The rearrangement links TRBV11-3 to TRBJ2-7; 11 bases fit TRBD2. Germline V gives CDR1 SGHNT, CDR2 YENEEA. Losses at the gene ends were 8 bases for V and 3 bases for J; bases not matched to a gene: 3. The CDR3 consists of 13 residues. CDR3 sequence reads: CASLAGGSYEQYF. CDR3 nucleotides: TGTGCCAGCTTAGCGGGAGGGAGCTACGAGCAGTACTTC.

The chain combines TRBV6-1 with TRBJ2-7, with D perhaps TRBD1 (5 bases). Germline V gene lookup returns CDR1 MNHNS and CDR2 SASEGT. This CDR3 has 14 residues. V was clipped by 3 bases and J by 6 bases, with 15 bases between them. The DNA of the CDR3 is TGTGCCAGCAGTGATTGGCAGGGTCCCCTCGAGCAGTACGTC. Protein sequence: CASSDWQGPLEQYV.

In nucleotides, the CDR3 is TGTGCCAGCACCCCGGCGGTTTCGAACACTGAAGCTTTCTTT. This translates into CASTPAVSNTEAFF. The chain has TRBV6-5 and TRBJ1-1; D gene unclear. The germline V gene encodes CDR1 MNHEY and CDR2 SVGAGI. Trimming took off 7 bases at V and 1 base at J, with 13 bases between the two ends. The CDR3 has 14 residues.

This sequence joins TRBV19 and TRBJ1-1, with D possibly being TRBD1 (6 bases). V lost 5 bases, J lost 3 bases, and 19 bases lay in between. Germline V gene sequence: CDR1 LNHDA, CDR2 SQIVND (reference sequence). The CDR3 totals 16 residues. The CDR3 bases are TGTGCCAGTAGTTTGCCAGGGGTAAGTTCGGACACTGAAGCTTTCTTT. The encoded protein is CASSLPGVSSDTEAFF.

This clone has more than one count but fewer than ten. J is TRBJ2-7 and V is TRBV23-1; D might be TRBD1 or TRBD2, each matching 5 bases. TRBV23-1 is placed among ORFs of uncertain function. The V end was cut by 0 bases, the J end by 4 bases, with 25 bases between. CDR3 length: 19 amino acids. CDR3 protein: CASSQSGVRTSATKYEQYV. The CDR3 DNA sequence: TGCGCCAGCAGTCAATCGGGGGTGAGGACGTCGGCAACCAAATACGAGCAGTACGTC.

The chain links TRBV28 to TRBJ1-2; TRBD1 is a possible D gene (6 bases). The CDR3 has 12 amino acids. V was pared by 6 bases and J by 13 bases, with 18 bases between. Germline V CDR1 and CDR2: MDHEN, SYDVKM. The CDR3 reads CASSPLTGRATF. The CDR3 DNA follows: TGTGCCAGCAGCCCCCTTACAGGGCGTGCCACCTTC.

The chain is built from TRBV2 and TRBJ1-4; TRBD1 matches at 7 bases. Germline CDR1 SNHLY, CDR2 FYNNEI. Unmatched junction bases numbered 4, after V lost 4 bases and J lost 8 bases. This CDR3 contains 13 residues. In DNA, the CDR3 is TGTGCCAGCAGTGGACAGGGTGGGGAAAAACTGTTTTTT. Residues: CASSGQGGEKLFF.